This T cell receptor (beta chain) was sequenced during a study of beta chain features in type 1 diabetes. At the level of the study: All of the samples together had some 110 million sorted cells examined. Study results and limitations: The naive, central memory and Treg TCRB repertoires of patients appeared to be more similar to one another than those of healthy donors. PCR may have favored shorter templates equally in patients and controls. Among patients with Type 1 diabetes, TCRB CDR3s were moderately but significantly shorter in every one of the four CD4+ subsets.

In its sample, this clone was seen a few times. No antigen is known for it. Reverse transcription of all isolated RNA meant that expressed TCRB transcripts were sequenced. Assay: immunoSEQ multiplex PCR; the TCRdb copy retains only in-frame clones and omits some. This table has 200,000 to 300,000 clones, 11% appearing once. The germline CDR1 and CDR2 sequences are SGHRS and YFSETQ. V lost 0 bases and J lost 5, with 14 bases in between. The CDR3 covers 15 residues. Sequencing was performed on naive CD4+ T cells from blood. The rearrangement joins TRBV5-1 to TRBJ2-5, with D perhaps matching TRBD2 (7 bases). This clonotype originated in a man aged 25-45 years with type 1 diabetes. The CDR3 reads CASSLAGGSVETQYF. DNA for the CDR3: TGCGCCAGCAGCTTGGCGGGGGGCTCGGTGGAGACCCAGTACTTC.